The 22 T cell receptor beta chains given below trace back to one sample, sequenced in a study of blood T cells in healthy people across ages. The second PCR ran about 6 to 11 cycles with a sample-barcoded 5' primer and J-beta primers. MiXCR was run by TCRdb on the 5' RACE reads, yielding one entry per CDR3 protein. The data show over 600,000 distinct CDR3 sequences, with around 50% seen just once and 15% to 20% held by the top ten. The specimen sequenced was blood. The receptor source for this set is a man older than 75 in good health.

The gene calls are TRBV5-1 and TRBJ2-5, with a weak D call TRBD1 (6 bases). Near its end, the DNA agrees better with TRBJ2-7, so the J call may be wrong. The CDR3 loop spans 14 amino acids. Per the germline V gene, CDR1 is SGHRS and CDR2 is YFSETQ. DNA of the CDR3: TGCGCCAGCAGCAAGGGACATTCTCCCTACGAGCAGTACTTC. Translated, it gives CASSKGHSPYEQYF.

This clonotype was detected only a few times. The chain is built from TRBV7-2 and TRBJ2-7, with D possibly matching TRBD2 (6 bases). V was clipped by 5 bases and J by 7 bases, with 24 bases between them. The length of the CDR3 is 16 residues. CDR1 is SGHTA and CDR2 is FQGNSA in the germline V gene. DNA for the CDR3: TGTGCCAGCAGCCCCGGGGTGCAGCGGAGGGGAAATGAGCAGTACTTC. As protein: CASSPGVQRRGNEQYF.

This clonotype showed up many times. The rearrangement uses TRBV20-1 and TRBJ2-5; perhaps TRBD2 as D (6 bases). This CDR3 spans 15 amino acids. Germline lookup yields CDR1 DFQATT and CDR2 SNEGSKA (reference sequence). Trimming shortened V by 1 base and J by 2 bases, and 14 bases separated the two germline ends. CDR3 in DNA: TGCAGTGCTAGAGTTTTTGGCGGGACTCAAGAGACCCAGTACTTC. The encoded protein is CSARVFGGTQETQYF.

This clonotype has just a few counts. The V gene is TRBV20-1, the J gene TRBJ1-5; a possible D gene is TRBD1 (6 bases). Germline V gene sequence: CDR1 DFQATT, CDR2 SNEGSKA (reference sequence). Trimming took off 3 bases at V and 6 bases at J, with 9 bases between the two ends. The CDR3 has 12 residues. This CDR3 is CSARGGRQPQHF. CDR3 coding DNA: TGCAGTGCTAGGGGGGGGCGTCAGCCCCAGCATTTT.

Only a few counts were recorded for this clonotype. The gene calls are TRBV29-1 and TRBJ2-1, with D possibly being TRBD1 or TRBD2 (5 bases each). The CDR3 length is 11 residues. Germline V lookup: CDR1 SQVTM, CDR2 ANQGSEA. The CDR3 bases are TGCACCGGGACCCTTCAGAATGAGCAGTTCTTC. This gives the protein CTGTLQNEQFF.

The gene calls are TRBV13 and TRBJ2-4; 10 bases match TRBD1. Losses at the gene ends were 4 bases for V and 3 bases for J; bases not matched to a gene: 3. The CDR3 extends over 15 amino acids. Germline CDR1 and CDR2: PRHDT and FYEKMQ (reference sequence). The CDR3 sequence: CASSWDRGGKNIQYF. CDR3 DNA sequence: TGTGCCAGCAGCTGGGACAGGGGAGGCAAAAACATTCAGTACTTC.

The chain recombines TRBV7-6 with TRBJ2-3; TRBD2 matches 8 bases. V lost 1 base, J lost 4 bases, and 10 bases stayed unmatched. The germline gives CDR1 SGHVS, CDR2 FNYEAQ. The CDR3 loop spans 17 amino acids. This CDR3 is CASSLGLAGGLPDTQYF. CDR3 DNA: TGTGCCAGCAGCTTAGGGTTGGCGGGAGGTCTCCCAGATACGCAGTATTTT.

This sequence joins TRBV11-2 and TRBJ1-1; D may be TRBD1 (6 bases). The V and J ends lost 4 bases and 1 base respectively, with 10 bases between them. The CDR3 consists of 14 residues. Germline V lookup: CDR1 SGHAT, CDR2 FQNNGV. The CDR3 nucleotides read TGTGCCAGCAGCTCCTTACAGGGGAACACTGAAGCTTTCTTT. It encodes CASSSLQGNTEAFF.

This chain uses TRBV11-3 with TRBJ2-1; TRBD2 matches 9 bases. Germline lookup yields CDR1 SGHNT and CDR2 YENEEA. This CDR3 spans 16 amino acids. V lost 5 bases, J lost 10 bases, and 15 bases stayed unmatched. CDR3 protein: CASSQLRGRAASEQFF. CDR3 bases: TGTGCCAGCAGCCAGCTGCGCGGGAGGGCCGCCAGCGAGCAGTTCTTC.

The V gene is TRBV29-1, the J gene TRBJ2-5, with a tentative D call TRBD2 (7 bases). CDR1 and CDR2 (germline): SQVTM, ANQGSEA. Between the trimmed V and J ends, which lost 3 bases and 0 bases, there was a span of 14 bases. This CDR3 is built from 15 residues. CDR3 region: CSVDIRGDNQETQYF. CDR3 sequence (DNA): TGCAGCGTTGATATCCGGGGGGACAACCAAGAGACCCAGTACTTC.

J is TRBJ2-3 and V is TRBV7-2; TRBD2 aligns across 9 bases. The V and J ends lost 3 bases and 7 bases, in that order; junction bases with no gene match: 8. This CDR3 has 15 amino acids. The germline V gene has CDR1 SGHTA and CDR2 FQGNSA. CDR3 residues: CASSLSSLAGYTQYF. CDR3 coding DNA: TGTGCCAGCAGCTTGAGTTCCCTAGCGGGATATACGCAGTATTTT.

This clonotype was seen a few times. This rearrangement joins TRBV15 to TRBJ2-5, with D possibly matching TRBD1 (6 bases). CDR1 and CDR2 (germline): LNHNV, YYDKDF (reference sequence). There are 16 residues in the CDR3. V was cut by 3 bases and J by 1 base, with 15 bases left in between. The CDR3 is CATSRGDMGSQETQYF. Written as DNA, the CDR3 is TGTGCCACCAGCAGGGGGGACATGGGAAGCCAAGAGACCCAGTACTTC.

The chain employs TRBV28 and TRBJ2-1; perhaps TRBD1 as D (5 bases). This CDR3 is built from 12 residues. The germline V gene encodes CDR1 MDHEN and CDR2 SYDVKM. Trimming removed 5 bases from V and 8 bases from J, with 10 bases in between. The chain's CDR3 is CASSTPGHEQFF. Written as DNA, the CDR3 is TGTGCCAGCAGTACCCCAGGGCATGAGCAGTTCTTC.

V is TRBV4-2 and J is TRBJ1-2, with D perhaps matching TRBD1 (6 bases). From germline, CDR1 is LGHNA and CDR2 YNFKEQ. With 1 base removed from V and 2 bases from J, the gap between germline ends came to 14 bases. The CDR3 is 16 amino acids. As DNA, the CDR3 is TGTGCCAGCAGCCAAGTTTTGGGGGCGGAGAACTATGGCTACACCTTC. Encoded protein: CASSQVLGAENYGYTF.

This sequence joins TRBV20-1 and TRBJ1-4; D gene unclear. The V end was cut by 5 bases, the J end by 7 bases, with 17 bases between. This CDR3 has 14 residues. Germline CDR1 is DFQATT and CDR2 is SNEGSKA (reference sequence). CDR3 DNA sequence: TGCAGTGCTCAAGACTCTCTACGAGGTGAAAAACTGTTTTTT. Protein sequence: CSAQDSLRGEKLFF.

This clonotype was recorded many times. V gene TRBV12-3 or TRBV12-4 combines with J gene TRBJ2-5; 9 nucleotides line up with TRBD1. Trimming cost V 4 bases and J 5 bases; bases outside gene matches: 5. This CDR3 has 14 residues. CDR3 coding DNA: TGTGCCAGCAGTTCACGGACAGGGGCGGAGACCCAGTACTTC. Encoded protein: CASSSRTGAETQYF.

The chain uses TRBV29-1 and TRBJ2-1; the D is unclear. In germline, CDR1 is SQVTM, CDR2 ANQGSEA. Trimming took 6 bases from V and 8 from J, leaving 11 bases between them. The CDR3 spans 11 residues. The CDR3 DNA follows: TGCAGCGTCACCCCGACGGATGAGCAGTTCTTC. This codes for CSVTPTDEQFF.

This chain uses TRBV5-1 with TRBJ2-1, with D uncertain. CDR1 and CDR2 from the germline V gene are SGHRS and YFSETQ. The V end was cut by 0 bases, the J end by 4 bases, with 11 bases between. CDR3 length equals 15 residues. CDR3 nucleotides: TGCGCCAGCAGCTTGGTGGGAAACACTTACAATGAGCAGTTCTTC. It translates to CASSLVGNTYNEQFF. Looking up the rest from reference TRBV5-1 and TRBJ2-1 gives the full variable domain: KAGVTQTPRYLIKTRGQQVTLSCSPISGHRSVSWYQQTPGQGLQFLFEYFSETQRNKGNFPGRFSGRQFSNSRSEMNVSTLELGDSALYLCASSLVGNTYNEQFFGPGTRLTVL.

This clonotype was seen at least ten times. The chain carries TRBV12-3 or TRBV12-4 and TRBJ2-1, with 11 bases matching TRBD2. There are 16 residues in the CDR3. J lost 6 bases, V lost 3 bases, and 7 bases had no gene match. CDR3 in DNA: TGTGCCAGCAGTTTTGCCGGGCTAGCGGGAGGCAATGAGCAGTTCTTC. This codes for CASSFAGLAGGNEQFF.

This clonotype was seen at least ten times. This chain connects TRBV29-1 to TRBJ2-7, with D perhaps matching TRBD2 (5 bases). Per germline, CDR1 SQVTM and CDR2 ANQGSEA. V was trimmed by 6 bases and J by 2 bases, leaving 11 bases between them. The CDR3 has 12 amino acids. The CDR3 DNA follows: TGCAGCGTGCAGGACGGGACCTACGAGCAGTACTTC. The encoded protein is CSVQDGTYEQYF.

This clonotype was counted a few times. CDR3 sequence (DNA): TGCAGCGGAACCGGGATTAGCGGGAACTATGAGCAGTTCTTC. This gives the protein CSGTGISGNYEQFF. The chain has TRBV29-1 and TRBJ2-1; 8 positions match TRBD2. Trimming cost V 7 bases and J 8 bases; bases outside gene matches: 13. This CDR3 spans 14 amino acids. Germline V lookup: CDR1 SQVTM, CDR2 ANQGSEA.

J is TRBJ1-4 and V is TRBV11-2; no definite D call. The V gene's germline CDR1 is SGHAT and CDR2 FQNNGV. The V end was cut by 0 bases, the J end by 8 bases, with 7 bases between. The length of the CDR3 is 13 residues. The CDR3, as DNA: TGTGCCAGCAGCTTAGACCAGGAGGAAAAACTGTTTTTT. This translates into CASSLDQEEKLFF. The complete variable domain, with remaining parts taken from reference TRBV11-2 and TRBJ1-4, reads EAGVAQSPRYKIIEKRQSVAFWCNPISGHATLYWYQQILGQGPKLLIQFQNNGVVDDSQLPKDRFSAERLKGVDSTLKIQPAKLEDSAVYLCASSLDQEEKLFFGSGTQLSVL.